This T cell receptor (beta chain) came from a study of T cells in Graves' hyperthyroidism and ophthalmopathy. Overall study results and limits: Ophthalmopathy prediction by the model preceded onset by a median approximately six months. Most clonotypes that expanded in the thyroid above 0.001 also showed up in blood.

The table lists this clonotype with many counts. Its antigen is still unknown. V lost 4 bases to trimming and J lost 1 base; unmatched junction nucleotides: 16. CDR1 is SGHAT and CDR2 is FQNNGV in the germline V gene. CDR3 length: 19 amino acids. Researchers amplified the TCR beta CDR3 regions from RNA transcripts. The study used the HTBI primer set for a first-round RT-PCR of the TCR CDR3. TCRdb reprocessed the multiplex PCR reads via MiXCR and lists one record per CDR3 protein. The sample yields 300,000 to 450,000 distinct CDR3 sequences, 14% to 15% seen once. With a duration under 2 months, the hyperthyroidism was newly diagnosed in patients aged 18 to 65. Uncontrolled infection, other autoimmune disease, pregnancy or lactation excluded patients.

The rearrangement links TRBV11-2 to TRBJ2-4; the match to TRBD1 covers 7 bases. Material for sequencing was blood. This receptor was obtained from a woman aged 30 to 39 with Graves' hyperthyroidism. CDR3 sequence: CASSSRTHPGQSAKNIQYF. CDR3 DNA sequence: TGTGCCAGCAGCTCTCGAACACATCCGGGACAGAGCGCCAAAAACATTCAGTACTTC. The full variable domain, rest sourced from reference TRBV11-2 and TRBJ2-4, is EAGVAQSPRYKIIEKRQSVAFWCNPISGHATLYWYQQILGQGPKLLIQFQNNGVVDDSQLPKDRFSAERLKGVDSTLKIQPAKLEDSAVYLCASSSRTHPGQSAKNIQYFGAGTRLSVL.